This TCR beta chain was sequenced during a study of T-cell memory formation after mild COVID-19 (dated by TCRdb to the early 2020s). Broadly, across the study: TCR sequence clusters from the two donors were found to be largely donor specific. In a couple of donors, T-cell clones that expanded and contracted after mild COVID-19 were tracked by sequencing TCRalpha and TCRbeta repertoires over time. The cohort was made up of two young adult volunteers, one female and one male, who were previously healthy.

The full study reports these points: The detection of some responding clones in pre-infection memory suggests that pre-existing cross-reactive memory T cells joined the SARS-CoV-2 response. SARS-CoV-2 specificity was not confirmed for the second-wave clones peaking on day 37. Contracting CD4+ clones appeared mostly in the CM and EM memory subsets, whereas CD8+ clones were enriched in EMRA. Balanced CD4/CD8 phenotypes were observed for clones contracting from day 15 to 85, whereas a bias towards CD4+ was observed for a second wave of clones expanding from day 15 to 37. Only a couple of mild cases were covered in the study, and larger cohorts including severe cases with pre-infection samples were considered necessary.

Ficoll-Paque density gradient centrifugation was used to isolate PBMCs. CDR1 and CDR2 are drawn from the germline V gene (reference sequence): DFQATT, SNEGSKA. V loses 3 bases of germline sequence and J loses 2 bases, and the interval between the two ends is 13 bases. The CDR3, cysteine through phenylalanine, is 14 amino acids long. Of all the DNA, just the CDR3 is kept, 42 bases in frame from base 1. The listed sequencing device is Illumina NovaSeq 6000. cDNA libraries for TCRalpha and TCRbeta were prepared by 5'RACE using constant-segment primers, with sample barcodes and unique molecular identifiers added. RNA was extracted from every sample with Trizol reagent. Amplification of the libraries took two PCR steps, and the second step added a second sample barcode plus Illumina TruSeq adapters. Sequencing of libraries was performed on an Illumina NovaSeq with 2 x 150 bp paired-end reads. The original methods were these. Reads were demultiplexed and collapsed into UMI-guided consensus sequences with migec v1.2.7. With mixcr v2.1.11, UMI consensuses were aligned to TRA and TRB V and J templates and assembled into clonotypes. A clonotype was counted as expanded or contracted only when both edgeR and NoisET called the clonotype significant, with the noise models trained on biological replicates. For edgeR calls, a false discovery rate-adjusted p below 0.01 and a log2 fold-change threshold of 1 were applied. PCA with hierarchical clustering of max-normalized trajectories of the 1000 most abundant clonotypes was used as exploratory dynamics analysis. Separately sequenced CD4+ and CD8+ repertoires were used to assign a CD4 or CD8 phenotype to each responding clone. TCRdb ran its own pipeline on the public reads, namely fastp trimming at Q25 and MiXCR clone calling, and kept in-frame beta chains. Each CDR3 protein appears once, grouped with its most common genes and DNA. The V and J calls shown here were made by TCRdb, not taken from the authors' results. The sample table shows over 450,000 distinct CDR3 sequences, and around 21% are seen once. The top ten hold around 13% of the sample.

This clonotype has only a few counts. Its target antigen remains unknown. The sample holds no much larger clone one base away, and base qualities are not on file. This clonotype was sampled from an adult woman who had mild COVID-19 (a few samples of this study predate the infection). The sample titles of this study are shuffled in the database, so cell type and time point are left out; the donor was told from shared clones. The sample comprised PBMCs or a T cell subset sorted from them (not recorded which). The chain is made from TRBV20-1 and TRBJ2-5; TRBD1 might be the D gene, on 6 matching bases. CDR3 sequence: CSARIQGLQETQYF. The sequence in DNA is TGCAGTGCTAGGATCCAGGGGTTACAAGAGACCCAGTACTTC.